This TCR beta chain was obtained from a study of T cell responses to AZD1222 COVID-19 vaccine. General study points: Breadth and depth of Spike-specific TCRs rose after two AZD1222 doses.

Comments on this clone: Antigen specificity is unknown.

CDR1 SEHNR and CDR2 FQNEAQ come from the germline V gene (reference sequence). Losses at the gene ends were 5 bases for V and 2 bases for J; bases not matched to a gene: 10. The CDR3 sequence is 16 residues long. Assay: immunoSEQ multiplex PCR; the TCRdb copy retains only in-frame clones and omits some. The sample gives some 180,000 clones, about nine tenths of which show up once; approximately 1.9% is in the top ten. The source was peripheral blood, collected 28 days after the second AZD1222 dose. The sequence came from an adult who received the AZD1222 COVID-19 vaccine. The genes are TRBV7-9 and TRBJ2-3, with TRBD1 matching over 7 bases. This CDR3 is CASSPGTARYTDTQYF. The DNA for the CDR3 is TGTGCCAGCAGCCCAGGGACAGCGAGATACACAGATACGCAGTATTTT.